This TCR beta chain comes out of a study of blood T cells in healthy people across ages. Study-wide context: Template switching picked up about one barcoded beta molecule for each two T cells.

A second roughly 6 to 12 cycle PCR used barcoded and J-beta primers. CDR3-containing paired-end reads numbered at least 2.5 million in each sample. TCRdb reprocessed the 5' RACE reads with MiXCR, giving one entry per CDR3 protein. The profile shows about a million distinct CDR3 sequences, roughly half of them singletons. Donors gave 8 to 10 milliliters of peripheral blood apiece. Isolated per sample were at least 6 million PBMCs. CDR3 length equals 17 residues. Germline CDR1 and CDR2: MNHEY and SMNVEV (reference sequence). V lost 5 bases and J lost 8; bases outside the gene matches: 12. Sample: blood. The chain is built from TRBV27 and TRBJ2-3; 14 bases line up with TRBD2. The TCR was taken from an older woman in good health. The CDR3 region is CASSPPGLAGAFGTQYF. CDR3 sequence (DNA): TGTGCCAGCAGTCCCCCGGGACTAGCGGGAGCATTTGGTACGCAGTATTTT.